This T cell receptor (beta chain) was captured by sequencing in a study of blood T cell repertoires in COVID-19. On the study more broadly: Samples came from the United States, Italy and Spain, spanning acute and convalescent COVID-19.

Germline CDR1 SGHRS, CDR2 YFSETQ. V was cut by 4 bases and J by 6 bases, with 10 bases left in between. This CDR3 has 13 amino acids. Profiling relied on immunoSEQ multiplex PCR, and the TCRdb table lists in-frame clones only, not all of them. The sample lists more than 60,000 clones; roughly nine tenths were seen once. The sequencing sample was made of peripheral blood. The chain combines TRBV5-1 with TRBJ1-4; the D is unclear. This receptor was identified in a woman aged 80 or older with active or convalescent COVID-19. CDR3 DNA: TGCGCCAGCAGCCCAGGTTTAGATGAAAAACTGTTTTTT. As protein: CASSPGLDEKLFF.